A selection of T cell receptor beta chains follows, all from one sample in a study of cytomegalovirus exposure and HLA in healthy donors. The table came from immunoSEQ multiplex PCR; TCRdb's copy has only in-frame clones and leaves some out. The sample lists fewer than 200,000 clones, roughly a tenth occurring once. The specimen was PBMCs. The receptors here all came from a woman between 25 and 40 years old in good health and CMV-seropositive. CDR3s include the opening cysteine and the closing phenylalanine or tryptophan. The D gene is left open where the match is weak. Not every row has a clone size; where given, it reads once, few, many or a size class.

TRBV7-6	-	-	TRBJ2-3	TGTGCCAGCAGCTTTCGAGCGACTTCTAGCACAGATAAGCAGTATTTT	CASSFRATSSTDKQYF
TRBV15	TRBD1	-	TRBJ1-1	TGTGCCACCAGCAGGGCCAGACAGGGATCTACTGAAGCTTTCTTT	CATSRARQGSTEAFF
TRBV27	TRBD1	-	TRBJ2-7	TGTGCCAGCAGTCAAATACAGGGGTTGGGCTACGAGCAGTACTTC	CASSQIQGLGYEQYF
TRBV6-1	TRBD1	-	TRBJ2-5	TGTGCCAGCAGTGAAGACAGGGGGCAAGAGACCCAGTACTTC	CASSEDRGQETQYF
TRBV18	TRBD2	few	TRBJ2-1	TGTGCCAGCTCATCCAGCGGGAGCTTCTACAATGAGCAGTTCTTC	CASSSSGSFYNEQFF
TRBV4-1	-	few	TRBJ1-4	TGCGCCAGCAGCCCCCGACAGGTTTTAAATGAAAAACTGTTTTTT	CASSPRQVLNEKLFF
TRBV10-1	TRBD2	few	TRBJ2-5	TGCGCCAGCAGTGACGGGAGGGGGGAGACCCAGTACTTC	CASSDGRGETQYF
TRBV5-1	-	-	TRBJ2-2	TGCGCCAGCAGCTTGGATTGGGGGCAAATGGCCGGGGAGCTGTTTTTT	CASSLDWGQMAGELFF
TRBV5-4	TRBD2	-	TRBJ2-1	TGTGCCAGCAGCTTCGGGGGAGGGGACTATTCCTACAATGAGCAGTTCTTC	CASSFGGGDYSYNEQFF
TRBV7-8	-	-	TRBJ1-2	TGTGCCAGCAGCTTAGAGTGGGCCCAAAGCAGCTATGGCTACACCTTC	CASSLEWAQSSYGYTF
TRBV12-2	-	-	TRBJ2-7	TGTGCAAGTCCCATGTGGGGGAGGGACTACGAGCAGTACTTC	CASPMWGRDYEQYF
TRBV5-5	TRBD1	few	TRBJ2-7	TGTGCCAGCAGCTTCACAGGGGAAGAGCAGTACTTC	CASSFTGEEQYF
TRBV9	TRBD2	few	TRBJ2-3	TGTGCCAGCAGCTCCGGACTAGCGGGAGTCTTAGATACGCAGTATTTT	CASSSGLAGVLDTQYF
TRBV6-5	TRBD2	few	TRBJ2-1	TGTGCCAGCAGTCCACTAGCGGGAGGGGGCAATGAGCAGTTCTTC	CASSPLAGGGNEQFF
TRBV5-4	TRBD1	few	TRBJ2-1	TGTGCCAGCAGCTGGGGTTATAGGACAGGGAAGAATGAGCAGTTCTTC	CASSWGYRTGKNEQFF
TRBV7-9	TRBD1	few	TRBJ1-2	TGTGCCAGCAGCACTACCAAGCAGGGGGAACTAAACTATGGCTACACCTTC	CASSTTKQGELNYGYTF
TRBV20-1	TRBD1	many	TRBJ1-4	TGCAGTGCTGGGGCCTTGGACAGGACCTTTTTT	CSAGALDRTFF
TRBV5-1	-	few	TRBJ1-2	TGCGCCAGCAGCTTGTGGAGCGGGGACCCCTATGGCTACACCTTC	CASSLWSGDPYGYTF
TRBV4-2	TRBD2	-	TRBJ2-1	TGTGCCAGCAGCGAACTAGCGGGAGAGACCAATGAGCAGTTCTTC	CASSELAGETNEQFF
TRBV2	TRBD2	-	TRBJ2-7	TGTGCCAGCGGGCGGGAGAGGGACTCCTACGAGCAGTACTTC	CASGRERDSYEQYF
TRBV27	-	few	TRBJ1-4	TGTGCCAGCAGTCACAGTGGTGAAAAACTGTTTTTT	CASSHSGEKLFF
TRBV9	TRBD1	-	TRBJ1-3	TGTGCCAGCAGCGCAGCTGACAGGGGGAACACCATATATTTT	CASSAADRGNTIYF
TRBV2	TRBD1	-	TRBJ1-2	TGTGCCAGCCCCCGGGACAGGGGTAACTATGGCTACACCTTC	CASPRDRGNYGYTF
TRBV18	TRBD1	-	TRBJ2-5	TGTGCCAGCTCCCGGGACAGCCTAGAAGAGACCCAGTACTTC	CASSRDSLEETQYF
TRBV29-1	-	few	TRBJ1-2	TGCAGCCCCGGGAGGGGGGAAGATGGCTACACCTTC	CSPGRGEDGYTF
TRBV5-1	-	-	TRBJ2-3	TGCGCCAGCAGCTTGATGGCCCGGGGCACAGATACGCAGTATTTT	CASSLMARGTDTQYF
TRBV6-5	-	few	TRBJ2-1	TGTGCCAGCAGTTATACGGACAGAAATGAGCAGTTCTTC	CASSYTDRNEQFF
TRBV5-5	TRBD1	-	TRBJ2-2	TGTGCCAGCAGCATATTTCTCACAGGGGCGCCAGGGACCGGGGAGCTGTTTTTT	CASSIFLTGAPGTGELFF
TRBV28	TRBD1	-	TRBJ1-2	TGTGCAAGCAGTCCTACCGGACAGGCCCAAGGGGATGGCTACACCTTC	CASSPTGQAQGDGYTF
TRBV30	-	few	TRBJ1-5	TGTGCCTGGAGTCCCCGGGGGGGGTATCAGCCCCAGCATTTT	CAWSPRGGYQPQHF
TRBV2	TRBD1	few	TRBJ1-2	TGTGCCACCCCGGACAGGACAACCCAAACTAACTATGGCTACACCTTC	CATPDRTTQTNYGYTF
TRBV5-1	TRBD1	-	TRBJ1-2	TGCGCCAGCAGAGACGGACAGGACTATGGCTACACCTTC	CASRDGQDYGYTF
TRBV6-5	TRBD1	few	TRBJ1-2	TGTGCCAGCAGGACAGGGGTAGGGTATGGCTACACCTTC	CASRTGVGYGYTF
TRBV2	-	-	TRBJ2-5	TGTGCCAGCAGTCGGCGGGATCGATCCGAGACCCAGTACTTC	CASSRRDRSETQYF
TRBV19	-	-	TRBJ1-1	TGTGCCAGTAGTGTCAACAGGGTAGTGGAAGCTTTCTTT	CASSVNRVVEAFF
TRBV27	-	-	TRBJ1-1	TGTGCCAGCAGTTCGAGTATCAGGGGCCCTGAAGCTTTCTTT	CASSSSIRGPEAFF
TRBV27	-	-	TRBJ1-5	TGTGCCAGCAGCCCCCTCGACAGAGGCAATAGCAATCAGCCCCAGCATTTT	CASSPLDRGNSNQPQHF
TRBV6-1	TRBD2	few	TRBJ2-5	TGTGCCAGCAGGGGGACTAGGGGGGATGGGACCCAGTACTTC	CASRGTRGDGTQYF
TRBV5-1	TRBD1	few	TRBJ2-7	TGCGCCAGCAGCTCAGAGGACAGGGAGATCGACGAGCAGTACTTC	CASSSEDREIDEQYF
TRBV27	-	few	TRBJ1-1	TGTGCCAGCAGTTTCCGTTGGGGTCAGGGCACTGAAGCTTTCTTT	CASSFRWGQGTEAFF
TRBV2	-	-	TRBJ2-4	TGTGCCAGCAGTGACAGGGACATAGCCAAAAACATTCAGTACTTC	CASSDRDIAKNIQYF